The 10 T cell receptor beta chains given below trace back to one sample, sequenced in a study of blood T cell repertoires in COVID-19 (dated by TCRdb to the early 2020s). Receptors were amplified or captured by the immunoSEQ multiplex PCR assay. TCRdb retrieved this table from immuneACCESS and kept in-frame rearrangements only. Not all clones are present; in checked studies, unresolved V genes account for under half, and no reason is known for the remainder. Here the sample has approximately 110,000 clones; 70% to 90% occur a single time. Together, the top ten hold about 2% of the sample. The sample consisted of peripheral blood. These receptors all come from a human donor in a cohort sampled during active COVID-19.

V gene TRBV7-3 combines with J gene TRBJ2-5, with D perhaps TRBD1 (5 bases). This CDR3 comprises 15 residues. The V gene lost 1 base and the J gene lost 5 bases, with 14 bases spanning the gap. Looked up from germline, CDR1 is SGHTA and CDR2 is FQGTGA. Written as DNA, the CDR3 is TGTGCCAGCAGCTTAAGGGCAGGGCTCTGGGAGACCCAGTACTTC. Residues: CASSLRAGLWETQYF.

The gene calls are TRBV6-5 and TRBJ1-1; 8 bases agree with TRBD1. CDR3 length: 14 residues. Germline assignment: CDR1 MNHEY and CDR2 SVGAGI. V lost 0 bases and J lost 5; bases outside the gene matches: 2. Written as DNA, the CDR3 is TGTGCCAGCAGTTACTCGACAGGGGTGACTGAAGCTTTCTTT. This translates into CASSYSTGVTEAFF.

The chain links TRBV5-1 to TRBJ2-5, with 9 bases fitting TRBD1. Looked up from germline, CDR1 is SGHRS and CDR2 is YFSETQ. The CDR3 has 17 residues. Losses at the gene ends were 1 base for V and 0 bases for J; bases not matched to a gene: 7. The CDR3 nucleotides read TGCGCCAGCAGCTTGCCGACAGGGGGAGGATACCAAGAGACCCAGTACTTC. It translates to CASSLPTGGGYQETQYF.

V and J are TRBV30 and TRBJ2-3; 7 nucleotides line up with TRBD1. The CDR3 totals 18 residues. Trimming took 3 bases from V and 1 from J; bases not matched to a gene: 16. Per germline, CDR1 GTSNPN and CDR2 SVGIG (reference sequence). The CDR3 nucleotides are TGTGCCTGGAGGGAGATCTACAGGGGACCTTACGGCACAGATACGCAGTATTTT. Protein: CAWREIYRGPYGTDTQYF.

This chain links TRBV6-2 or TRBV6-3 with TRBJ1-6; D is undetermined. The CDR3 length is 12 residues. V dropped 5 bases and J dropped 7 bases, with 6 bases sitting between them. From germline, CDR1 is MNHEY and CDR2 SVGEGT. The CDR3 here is CASSTVNSPLHF. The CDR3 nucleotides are TGTGCCAGCAGTACGGTGAATTCACCCCTCCACTTT.

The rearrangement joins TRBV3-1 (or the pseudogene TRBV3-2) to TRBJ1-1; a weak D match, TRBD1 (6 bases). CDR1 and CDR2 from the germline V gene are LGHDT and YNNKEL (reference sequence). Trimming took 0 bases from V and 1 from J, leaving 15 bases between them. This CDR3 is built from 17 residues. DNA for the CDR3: TGTGCCAGCAGCCAAGATTCCTTCCTAGGGGGGAACACTGAAGCTTTCTTT. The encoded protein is CASSQDSFLGGNTEAFF.

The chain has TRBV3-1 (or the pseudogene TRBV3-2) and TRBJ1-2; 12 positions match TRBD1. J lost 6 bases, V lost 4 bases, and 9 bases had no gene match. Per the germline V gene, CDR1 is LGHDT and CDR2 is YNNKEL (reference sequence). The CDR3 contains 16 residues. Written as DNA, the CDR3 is TGTGCCAGCAGCCTCCGGGACAGGGGGCGTTTAGATGGCTACACCTTC. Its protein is CASSLRDRGRLDGYTF.

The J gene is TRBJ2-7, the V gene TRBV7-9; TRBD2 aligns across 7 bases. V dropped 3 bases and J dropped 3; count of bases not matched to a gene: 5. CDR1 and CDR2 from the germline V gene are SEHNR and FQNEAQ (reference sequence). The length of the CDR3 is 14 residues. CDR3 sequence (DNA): TGTGCCAGCAGCTTTGCGGGAGATCGCTACGAGCAGTACTTC. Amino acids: CASSFAGDRYEQYF.

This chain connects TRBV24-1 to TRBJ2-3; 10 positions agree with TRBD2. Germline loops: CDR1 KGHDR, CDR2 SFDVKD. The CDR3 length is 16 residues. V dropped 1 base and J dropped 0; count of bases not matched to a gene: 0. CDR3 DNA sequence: TGTGCCACCAGTGATTTTAGCGGGAGGAGCACAGATACGCAGTATTTT. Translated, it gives CATSDFSGRSTDTQYF.

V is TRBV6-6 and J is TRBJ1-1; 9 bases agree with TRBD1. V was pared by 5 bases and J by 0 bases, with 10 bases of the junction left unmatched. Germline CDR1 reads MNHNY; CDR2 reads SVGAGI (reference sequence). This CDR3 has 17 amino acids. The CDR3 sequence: CASSRTGTGIMNTEAFF. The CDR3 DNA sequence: TGTGCCAGCAGTCGCACCGGGACAGGGATCATGAACACTGAAGCTTTCTTT.